The 8 T cell receptor beta chains reported below all come from one sample, sequenced in a study of CD8 T cells in ankylosing spondylitis. TCRdb used MiXCR to reprocess the 5' RACE reads, holding one entry per CDR3 protein. The repertoire includes some 30,000 distinct CDR3 sequences, 11% to 15% of them detected once, and about 40% sits in the top ten. The sample taken for sequencing was blood. All receptors derive from a male donor with ankylosing spondylitis or in good health (not recorded which).

This clonotype was seen ten or more times. The chain is built from TRBV28 and TRBJ2-1, with 10 bases fitting TRBD2. CDR1 is MDHEN and CDR2 is SYDVKM in the germline V gene. The CDR3 has 15 residues. V lost 4 bases and J lost 0; bases outside the gene matches: 0. The CDR3 bases are TGTGCCAGCAGTTGGACTAGCGGCTCCTACAATGAGCAGTTCTTC. It encodes CASSWTSGSYNEQFF.

This clonotype was seen a few times. The chain joins TRBV12-5 to TRBJ2-1, with a tentative D call TRBD2 (6 bases). Trimming stripped 2 bases from V and 5 bases from J, with 13 bases between. Germline CDR1 reads LGHNT; CDR2 reads FRNRAP. The CDR3 totals 15 residues. CDR3 region: CASGLMAGPNNEQFF. CDR3 DNA: TGTGCTAGTGGTTTGATGGCGGGACCCAACAATGAGCAGTTCTTC.

This clonotype was picked up a small number of times. The chain joins TRBV24-1 to TRBJ1-4; TRBD1 matches 7 bases. With 4 bases clipped from V and 0 bases from J, the junction kept 4 bases outside the gene matches. The CDR3 totals 16 residues. Germline CDR1 and CDR2: KGHDR and SFDVKD. CDR3 in amino acids: CATSEATGSTNEKLFF. CDR3 nucleotides: TGTGCCACCAGTGAGGCGACAGGGTCAACTAATGAAAAACTGTTTTTT.

This chain uses TRBV28 with TRBJ2-7, with D possibly being TRBD1 (6 bases). V gave up 2 bases and J gave up 2 bases, with 7 bases separating them. Germline CDR1 and CDR2: MDHEN and SYDVKM. The CDR3 is 13 amino acids. The CDR3 DNA sequence: TGTGCCAGCAGTTTACAGGGGCCCTACGAGCAGTACTTC. It translates to CASSLQGPYEQYF.

A single count supports this clonotype. The rearrangement joins TRBV7-6 to TRBJ2-2; D is uncertain. This CDR3 has 13 amino acids. In germline, CDR1 is SGHVS, CDR2 FNYEAQ. The V end lost 4 bases, the J end lost 1 base, and 4 bases lay between the germline ends. CDR3 sequence: CASSSKNTGELFF. The CDR3 nucleotides are TGTGCCAGCAGCTCCAAGAACACCGGGGAGCTGTTTTTT.

In this sample, this clonotype turned up a few times. The chain links TRBV25-1 to TRBJ1-2; D is unclear. V was trimmed by 4 bases and J by 0 bases, leaving 9 bases between them. The CDR3 totals 14 residues. Looked up from germline, CDR1 is MGHDK and CDR2 is SYGVNS. The CDR3 here is CASSGRAANYGYTF. CDR3 bases: TGTGCCAGCAGTGGCCGGGCAGCTAACTATGGCTACACCTTC.

The rearrangement joins TRBV20-1 to TRBJ2-2; TRBD2 aligns across 10 bases. The germline gives CDR1 DFQATT, CDR2 SNEGSKA (reference sequence). V gave up 8 bases and J gave up 6 bases; unmatched junction bases: 12. This CDR3 comprises 15 residues. Written as DNA, the CDR3 is TGCAGTACCCATCCCGGGACTAGCGAATCCGGGGAGCTGTTTTTT. Its protein is CSTHPGTSESGELFF.

This clonotype was detected ten times or more. The chain recombines TRBV7-2 with TRBJ2-7; D not resolved. The germline gives CDR1 SGHTA, CDR2 FQGNSA. V was trimmed by 4 bases and J by 5 bases, leaving 15 bases between them. There are 14 residues in the CDR3. The CDR3 spells CASSSAGPRHEQYF. In DNA, the CDR3 is TGTGCCAGCAGCTCCGCCGGCCCTCGGCACGAGCAGTACTTC.